The following is a T cell receptor (beta chain) sequence with its context. The RNA, roughly 0.45 to 1 ug, was put through reverse transcription using random hexamers. It was immunoSEQ multiplex PCR that amplified TCR beta CDR3 across 54 Vbeta and 13 Jbeta. MiXCR was run by TCRdb on the immunoSEQ multiplex PCR reads, yielding one entry per CDR3 protein. The data contain 200,000 or so distinct CDR3 sequences, over 90% of them seen just once; the ten biggest clones take up 0.093%. This sample is drawn from a study of CD8 T cells in Susac syndrome. TCR beta sequences were obtained from blood CD8+ and CD4+ T cells. Control patients had untreated stable or active relapsing-remitting multiple sclerosis by revised McDonald criteria. Negative isolation yielded CD8+ and CD4+ T cells; FACS enriched TEMRA cells. Germline loops: CDR1 KGHSH, CDR2 LQKENI. The CDR3 covers 13 residues. The ends were cut back, 5 bases at V and 3 bases at J, with 11 bases in the middle.

The sequence derives from a human donor with multiple sclerosis. The chain is built from TRBV18 and TRBJ2-7; D gene unclear. Sample: CD4+ T cells from PBMCs. CDR3 protein: CASSTEGLYEQYF. CDR3 nucleotides: TGTGCCAGCTCAACCGAAGGGCTCTACGAGCAGTACTTC.